The clone carrying this TCR beta chain has only one observation. What it recognizes is unknown. Generated by immunoSEQ multiplex PCR, the TCRdb table keeps only in-frame clones and is missing some. The sample yields tens of thousands of clones, roughly 88% seen once. These data originate in a study of OX40 agonist ivuxolimab in advanced cancers. Broader study findings: Expanded peripheral T cell antigen specificity was not determined. Clones of CD4+ and CD8+ blood T cells grew by week 6 at doses of 0.1 to 3.0 mg/kg. More expanded clones were seen, on average, in CD8+ T cells than in CD4+. The study found among the lowest clonal expansion in partial responders at 0.1-3.0 mg/kg.

The V and J ends lost 3 bases and 4 bases respectively, with 7 bases between them. The CDR3 extends over 12 amino acids. Germline V gene data show CDR1 as SGHTA and CDR2 as FQGNSA. The starting material was CD4+ or CD8+ T cells sorted from blood, obtained in a trial of the OX40 agonist ivuxolimab. The clonotype comes from an adult with an advanced solid tumor such as melanoma, head and neck, liver or kidney cancer. The gene calls are TRBV7-2 and TRBJ2-7; D remains ambiguous. This CDR3 reads CASSFGDYEQYF. In nucleotides, the CDR3 is TGTGCCAGCAGCTTCGGCGATTACGAGCAGTACTTC.